This TCR beta chain was sequenced during a study of blood T cell repertoires in COVID-19. Repertoires were generated with immunoSEQ multiplex PCR, while TCRdb's copy carries only in-frame clones and drops some. The sample shows some 80,000 clones, just over 85% of them seen only once. V was pared by 5 bases and J by 8 bases, with 5 bases of the junction left unmatched. Germline values: CDR1 PRHDT, CDR2 FYEKMQ (reference sequence). The CDR3 is made up of 15 amino acids. Sequenced material: peripheral blood. This clonotype originated in a woman older than 75 in a cohort sampled during active or convalescent COVID-19. The chain combines TRBV13 with TRBJ2-2, with TRBD2 identical over 13 bases. The CDR3 region has the DNA TGTGCCAGCAGCACGACTAGCGGGAGGATTGGGGAGCTGTTTTTT. Translated: CASSTTSGRIGELFF.